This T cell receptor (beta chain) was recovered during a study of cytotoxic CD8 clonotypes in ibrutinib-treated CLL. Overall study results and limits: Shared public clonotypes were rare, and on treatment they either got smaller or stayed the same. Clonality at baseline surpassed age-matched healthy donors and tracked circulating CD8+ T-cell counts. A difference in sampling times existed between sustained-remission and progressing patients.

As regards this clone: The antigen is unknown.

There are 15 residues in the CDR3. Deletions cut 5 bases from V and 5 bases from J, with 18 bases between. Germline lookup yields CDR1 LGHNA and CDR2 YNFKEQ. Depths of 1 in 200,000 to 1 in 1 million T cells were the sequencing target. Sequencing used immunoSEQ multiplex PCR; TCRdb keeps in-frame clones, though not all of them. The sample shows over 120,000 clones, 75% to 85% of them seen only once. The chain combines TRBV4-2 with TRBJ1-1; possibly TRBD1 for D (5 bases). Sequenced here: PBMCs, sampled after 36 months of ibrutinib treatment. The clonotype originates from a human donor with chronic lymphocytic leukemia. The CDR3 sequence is CASSLAGGKGTEAFF. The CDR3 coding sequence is TGTGCCAGCAGCTTGGCGGGAGGTAAGGGGACTGAAGCTTTCTTT.